This TCR beta chain originates from a study of T cell changes during pregnancy in multiple sclerosis. V lost 2 bases and J lost 5; bases outside the gene matches: 9. Germline CDR1 MRHNA, CDR2 SNTAGT. CDR3 length: 16 residues. The table lists this clone with a count of one. Using immunoSEQ multiplex PCR, the repertoire was profiled, and TCRdb retains in-frame clones only, with some absent. The sample records about 39,000 clones, around 94% being singletons. This sample comprised peripheral blood, obtained in the third trimester of pregnancy. The chain links TRBV6-4 to TRBJ2-1, with 7 bases matching TRBD2. This TCR came from a female donor with multiple sclerosis, enrolled in a pregnancy study. CDR3 sequence: CASSDPAGGIHNEQFF. The CDR3 DNA reads as TGTGCCAGCAGTGACCCCGCCGGGGGGATCCACAATGAGCAGTTCTTC.